Below, 11 T cell receptor beta chains from the same sample are listed, as sequenced in a study of PD-1 blockade in classical Hodgkin lymphoma. Documented time point: cycle 4 day 1 (C4D1), after less than 7 weeks of nivolumab. Relapse after autologous stem cell transplantation occurred in every patient, and brentuximab vedotin exposure varied. Libraries were prepared by immunoSEQ multiplex PCR; TCRdb keeps only in-frame clonotypes and omits some of them. The sample includes approximately 110,000 clones, roughly nine tenths seen only once; the top ten take about 20%. This sample comprised peripheral blood mononuclear cells (PBMCs), obtained before the fourth cycle of nivolumab. These receptors came from a human donor with classical Hodgkin lymphoma.

V is TRBV4-3 and J is TRBJ2-6; D might be TRBD1 (7 bases). V lost 3 bases and J 4 bases, leaving 16 bases between the germline ends. The V gene's germline CDR1 is LGHNA and CDR2 YSLEER. This CDR3 has 17 residues. The CDR3: CASSHLAGTAGANVLTF. CDR3 coding DNA: TGCGCCAGCAGCCACCTCGCGGGGACAGCCGGGGCCAACGTCCTGACTTTC.

The V and J genes are TRBV27 and TRBJ1-5; 9 bases map to TRBD1. This CDR3 region has 18 residues. The germline CDR1 and CDR2 sequences are MNHEY and SMNVEV (reference sequence). After removal of 2 bases from V and 0 bases from J, the junction contained 8 bases not matched to a gene. This CDR3 is CASSLGRQGGYSNQPQHF. Here the CDR3 DNA reads TGTGCCAGCAGTTTAGGCCGACAGGGGGGGTATAGCAATCAGCCCCAGCATTTT.

The genes are TRBV5-1 and TRBJ2-1; 14 nucleotides match TRBD2. V was pared by 4 bases and J by 7 bases, with 7 bases of the junction left unmatched. CDR1 and CDR2 (germline): SGHRS, YFSETQ. CDR3 length equals 16 residues. The CDR3 DNA reads as TGCGCCAGCAGCCCGGGACTAGCGGGAGCCGGAAATGAGCAGTTCTTC. It is translated as CASSPGLAGAGNEQFF.

The rearrangement uses TRBV5-5 and TRBJ2-6; the D is unclear. From germline, CDR1 is SGHKS and CDR2 YYEKEE (reference sequence). V lost 1 base, J lost 0 bases, and 8 bases lay in between. The CDR3 extends over 16 amino acids. The CDR3 DNA reads as TGTGCCAGCAGCTTGAGCCGTGGCTCTGGGGCCAACGTCCTGACTTTC. This sequence encodes CASSLSRGSGANVLTF.

The chain links TRBV6-1 to TRBJ2-7; tentatively, D is TRBD1 (6 bases). Germline CDR1 is MNHNS and CDR2 is SASEGT. CDR3 length: 14 amino acids. The V end was cut by 10 bases, the J end by 5 bases, with 21 bases between. CDR3 amino acids: CATTPDRIPHEQYF. The CDR3 coding sequence is TGTGCCACAACTCCGGACAGAATCCCCCACGAGCAGTACTTC.

V gene TRBV7-2 combines with J gene TRBJ2-7; TRBD2 agrees at 11 bases. The CDR3 loop spans 15 amino acids. V was clipped by 5 bases and J by 3 bases; unmatched bases: 6. Germline CDR1 SGHTA, CDR2 FQGNSA. The CDR3: CASSGTSGNLYEQYF. For the CDR3, the DNA is TGTGCCAGCAGCGGGACTAGCGGAAATCTCTACGAGCAGTACTTC. The full variable domain, its missing parts supplied by reference TRBV7-2 and TRBJ2-7, is GAGVSQSPSNKVTEKGKDVELRCDPISGHTALYWYRQSLGQGLEFLIYFQGNSAPDKSGLPSDRFSAERTGGSVSTLTIQRTQQEDSAVYLCASSGTSGNLYEQYFGPGTRLTVT.

The rearrangement joins TRBV27 to TRBJ2-1, with TRBD2 matching over 10 bases. The V gene's germline CDR1 is MNHEY and CDR2 SMNVEV (reference sequence). The CDR3 contains 15 residues. V lost 2 bases to trimming and J lost 2 bases; unmatched junction nucleotides: 0. The CDR3 DNA reads as TGTGCCAGCAGTTTAGGGACTAGCGCCTACAATGAGCAGTTCTTC. It translates to CASSLGTSAYNEQFF.

This chain joins TRBV28 and TRBJ1-4; D uncertain. The germline V gene has CDR1 MDHEN and CDR2 SYDVKM. Trimming cost V 6 bases and J 0 bases, with 11 bases left between them. CDR3 size: 15 residues. CDR3 nucleotides: TGTGCCAGCAGACAGAGTCTAGCAACTAATGAAAAACTGTTTTTT. Translating gives CASRQSLATNEKLFF.

The chain joins TRBV7-8 to TRBJ2-6; possible D gene TRBD2, 5 bases. V shed 4 bases and J shed 0 bases, with 16 bases lying between them. The CDR3 length is 18 residues. Germline V gene sequence: CDR1 SGHVS, CDR2 FQNEAQ. The CDR3 sequence: CASSSLPGVSSGANVLTF. In DNA, the CDR3 is TGTGCCAGCAGCTCGCTCCCCGGGGTTAGCTCTGGGGCCAACGTCCTGACTTTC.

This chain uses TRBV5-6 with TRBJ2-3; D remains ambiguous. Germline V gene data show CDR1 as SGHDT and CDR2 as YYEEEE. Trimming shortened V by 1 base and J by 0 bases, and 9 bases separated the two germline ends. The CDR3 spans 15 residues. CDR3 DNA: TGTGCCAGCAGCTTGAGTGGGTCTAGCACAGATACGCAGTATTTT. Translating it yields CASSLSGSSTDTQYF.

The chain has TRBV18 and TRBJ1-1; D ambiguous. The CDR3 totals 15 residues. CDR1 is KGHSH and CDR2 is LQKENI in the germline V gene. Trimming took 6 bases from V and 0 from J, leaving 14 bases between them. The CDR3 is CASSRTDTMNTEAFF. The DNA for the CDR3 is TGTGCCAGCTCGCGCACGGATACCATGAACACTGAAGCTTTCTTT.